This T cell receptor (beta chain) was profiled in a study of T cells in Graves' hyperthyroidism and ophthalmopathy. Points from the study as a whole: Ophthalmopathy onset followed model prediction by a median around 6.6 months. Blood also showed most of the thyroid clonotypes that were expanded above 0.001.

Regions amplified from RNA transcripts were the TCR beta CDR3 regions. The TCR CDR3 first-round RT-PCR relied on the HTBI primer set. TCRdb recomputed calls from the multiplex PCR reads with MiXCR, one row per CDR3 protein. The profile shows hundreds of thousands of distinct CDR3 sequences, approximately 14% of them singletons. This clonotype has at least ten counts. Its antigen is currently unknown. Patients with uncontrolled infections, other autoimmune diseases, pregnancy or lactation were excluded. The specimen was blood. The source of this sequence is a woman aged 40 to 50 with Graves' ophthalmopathy.

In DNA, the CDR3 is TGTGCCAGCAGCCAAGTCAGGGACAGGGACTACGAGCAGTACTTC. It translates to CASSQVRDRDYEQYF. The chain joins TRBV14 to TRBJ2-7; 9 nucleotides agree with TRBD1. The V and J ends lost 1 base and 3 bases, in that order; junction bases with no gene match: 4. Germline values: CDR1 SGHDN, CDR2 FVKESK. The CDR3 consists of 15 residues.